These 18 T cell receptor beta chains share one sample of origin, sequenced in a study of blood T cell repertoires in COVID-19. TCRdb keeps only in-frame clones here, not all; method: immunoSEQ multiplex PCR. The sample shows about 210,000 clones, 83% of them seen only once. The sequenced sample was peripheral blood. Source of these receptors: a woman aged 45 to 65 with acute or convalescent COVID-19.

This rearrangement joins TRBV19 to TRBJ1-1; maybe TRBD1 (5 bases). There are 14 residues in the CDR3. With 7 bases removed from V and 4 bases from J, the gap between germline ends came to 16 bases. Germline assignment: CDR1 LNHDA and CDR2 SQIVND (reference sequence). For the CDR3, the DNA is TGTGCCAGTATTTTGCAGGGCTCGAGCACTGAAGCTTTCTTT. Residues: CASILQGSSTEAFF. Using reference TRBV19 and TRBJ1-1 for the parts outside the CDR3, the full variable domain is DGGITQSPKYLFRKEGQNVTLSCEQNLNHDAMYWYRQDPGQGLRLIYYSQIVNDFQKGDIAEGYSVSREKKESFPLTVTSAQKNPTAFYLCASILQGSSTEAFFGQGTRLTVV.

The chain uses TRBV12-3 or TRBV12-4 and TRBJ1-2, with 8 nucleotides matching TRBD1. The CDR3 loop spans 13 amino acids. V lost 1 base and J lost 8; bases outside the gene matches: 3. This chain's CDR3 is CASSLGTGKGYTF. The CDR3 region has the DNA TGTGCCAGCAGTTTAGGGACAGGGAAGGGCTACACCTTC.

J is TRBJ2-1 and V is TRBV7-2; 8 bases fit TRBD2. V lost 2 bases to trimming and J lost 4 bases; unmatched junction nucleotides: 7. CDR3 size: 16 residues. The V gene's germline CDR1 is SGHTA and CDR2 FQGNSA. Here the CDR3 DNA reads TGTGCCAGCAGCTTACGAGCGGGAGAGGGATACAATGAGCAGTTCTTC. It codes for CASSLRAGEGYNEQFF.

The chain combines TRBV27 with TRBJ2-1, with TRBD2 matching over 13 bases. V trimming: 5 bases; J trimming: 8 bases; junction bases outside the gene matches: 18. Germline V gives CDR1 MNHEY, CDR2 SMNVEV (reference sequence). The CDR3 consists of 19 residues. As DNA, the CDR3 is TGTGCCAGCAGTGGGGGACTAGCGGGGAACTTACTCGAAAGCGATGAGCAGTTCTTC. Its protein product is CASSGGLAGNLLESDEQFF.

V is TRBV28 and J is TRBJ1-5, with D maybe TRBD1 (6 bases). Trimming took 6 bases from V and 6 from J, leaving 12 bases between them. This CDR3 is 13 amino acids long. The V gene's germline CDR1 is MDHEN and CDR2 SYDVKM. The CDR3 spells CASRSTGIQPQHF. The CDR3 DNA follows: TGTGCCAGCAGGTCAACAGGGATTCAGCCCCAGCATTTT.

The CDR3: CASSHPTGTNEKLFF. CDR3 sequence (DNA): TGTGCCAGCAGTCACCCGACAGGAACTAATGAAAAACTGTTTTTT. This chain links TRBV6-2 or TRBV6-3 with TRBJ1-4, with a tentative D call TRBD1 (6 bases). CDR1 is MNHEY and CDR2 is SVGEGT in the germline V gene. V lost 5 bases to trimming and J lost 1 base, with 11 bases between them. The length of the CDR3 is 15 residues.

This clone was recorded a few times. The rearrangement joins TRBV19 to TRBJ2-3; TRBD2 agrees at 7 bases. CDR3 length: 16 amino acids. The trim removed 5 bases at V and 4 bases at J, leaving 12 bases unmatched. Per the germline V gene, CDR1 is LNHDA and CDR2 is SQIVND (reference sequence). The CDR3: CASSPIRAGASDTQYF. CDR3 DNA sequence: TGTGCCAGTAGTCCCATCCGCGCGGGAGCTTCAGATACGCAGTATTTT. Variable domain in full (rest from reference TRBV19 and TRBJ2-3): DGGITQSPKYLFRKEGQNVTLSCEQNLNHDAMYWYRQDPGQGLRLIYYSQIVNDFQKGDIAEGYSVSREKKESFPLTVTSAQKNPTAFYLCASSPIRAGASDTQYFGPGTRLTVL.

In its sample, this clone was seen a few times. This CDR3 reads CASSEAPGQGTEQYF. The CDR3, as DNA: TGTGCCAGCAGTGAAGCCCCGGGACAGGGGACCGAGCAGTACTTC. The rearrangement uses TRBV6-1 and TRBJ2-7, with TRBD1 identical over 10 bases. V shed 0 bases, J shed 6 bases, and the junction held 5 bases outside the gene matches. The germline CDR1 and CDR2 sequences are MNHNS and SASEGT. The CDR3 is 15 amino acids.

This CDR3 reads CATSARGGNQPQHF. Here the CDR3 DNA reads TGTGCCACCAGTGCGCGGGGTGGCAATCAGCCCCAGCATTTT. The chain is built from TRBV24-1 and TRBJ1-5; D is unresolved. From germline, CDR1 is KGHDR and CDR2 SFDVKD. The CDR3 contains 14 residues. V was pared by 5 bases and J by 2 bases, with 9 bases between.

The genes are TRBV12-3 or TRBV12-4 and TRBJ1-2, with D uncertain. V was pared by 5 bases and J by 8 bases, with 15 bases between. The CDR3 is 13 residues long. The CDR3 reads CASSTMVHGGYTF. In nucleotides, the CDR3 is TGTGCCAGCAGTACCATGGTCCACGGGGGCTACACCTTC.

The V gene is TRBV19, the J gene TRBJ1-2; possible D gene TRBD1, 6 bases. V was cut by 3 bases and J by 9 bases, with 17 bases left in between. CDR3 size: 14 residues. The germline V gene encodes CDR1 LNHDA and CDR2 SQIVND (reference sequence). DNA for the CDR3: TGTGCCAGTAGTATGGGGACATTCGGATCTCGCTACACCTTC. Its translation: CASSMGTFGSRYTF. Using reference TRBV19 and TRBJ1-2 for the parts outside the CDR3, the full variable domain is DGGITQSPKYLFRKEGQNVTLSCEQNLNHDAMYWYRQDPGQGLRLIYYSQIVNDFQKGDIAEGYSVSREKKESFPLTVTSAQKNPTAFYLCASSMGTFGSRYTFGSGTRLTVV.

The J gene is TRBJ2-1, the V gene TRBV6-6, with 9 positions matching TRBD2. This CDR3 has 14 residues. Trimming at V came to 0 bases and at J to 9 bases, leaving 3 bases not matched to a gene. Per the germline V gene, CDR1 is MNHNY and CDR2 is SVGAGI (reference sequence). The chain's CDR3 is CASSYSGTSSEQFF. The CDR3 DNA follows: TGTGCCAGCAGTTACTCCGGGACTAGCAGTGAGCAGTTCTTC.

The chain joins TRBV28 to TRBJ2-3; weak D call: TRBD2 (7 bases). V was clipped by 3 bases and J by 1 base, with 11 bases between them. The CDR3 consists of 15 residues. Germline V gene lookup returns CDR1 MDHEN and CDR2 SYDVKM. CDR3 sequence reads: CASSFRGGRTDTQYF. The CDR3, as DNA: TGTGCCAGCAGTTTTAGGGGGGGCCGCACAGATACGCAGTATTTT.

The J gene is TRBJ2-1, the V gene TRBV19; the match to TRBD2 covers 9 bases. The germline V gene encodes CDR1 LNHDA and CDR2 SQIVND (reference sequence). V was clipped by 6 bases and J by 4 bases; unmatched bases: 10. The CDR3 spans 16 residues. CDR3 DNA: TGTGCCAGTAGAACTACAGCGGGAGGCCTTTACAATGAGCAGTTCTTC. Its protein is CASRTTAGGLYNEQFF.

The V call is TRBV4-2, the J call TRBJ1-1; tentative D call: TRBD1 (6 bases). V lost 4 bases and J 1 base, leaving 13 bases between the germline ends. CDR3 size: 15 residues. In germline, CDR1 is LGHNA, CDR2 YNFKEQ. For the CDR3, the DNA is TGTGCCAGCAGCCCAACCCTACAGGGGAACACTGAAGCTTTCTTT. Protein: CASSPTLQGNTEAFF.

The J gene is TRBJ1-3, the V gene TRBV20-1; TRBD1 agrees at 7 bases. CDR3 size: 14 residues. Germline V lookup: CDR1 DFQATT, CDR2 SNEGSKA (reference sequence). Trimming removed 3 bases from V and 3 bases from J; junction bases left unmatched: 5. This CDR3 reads CSASNRGGGNTIYF. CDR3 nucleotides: TGCAGTGCTAGTAACAGGGGCGGTGGAAACACCATATATTTT.

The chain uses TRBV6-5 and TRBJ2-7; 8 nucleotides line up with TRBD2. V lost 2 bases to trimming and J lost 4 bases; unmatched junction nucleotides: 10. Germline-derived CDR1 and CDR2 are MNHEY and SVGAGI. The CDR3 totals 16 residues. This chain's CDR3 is CASSYGGLERFYEQYF. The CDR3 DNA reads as TGTGCCAGCAGTTACGGGGGACTAGAAAGATTTTACGAGCAGTACTTC.

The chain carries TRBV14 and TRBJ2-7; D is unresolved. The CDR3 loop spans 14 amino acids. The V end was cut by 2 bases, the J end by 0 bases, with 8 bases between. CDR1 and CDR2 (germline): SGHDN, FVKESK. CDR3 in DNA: TGTGCCAGCAGCCAAATGCACTTCTCCTACGAGCAGTACTTC. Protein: CASSQMHFSYEQYF.